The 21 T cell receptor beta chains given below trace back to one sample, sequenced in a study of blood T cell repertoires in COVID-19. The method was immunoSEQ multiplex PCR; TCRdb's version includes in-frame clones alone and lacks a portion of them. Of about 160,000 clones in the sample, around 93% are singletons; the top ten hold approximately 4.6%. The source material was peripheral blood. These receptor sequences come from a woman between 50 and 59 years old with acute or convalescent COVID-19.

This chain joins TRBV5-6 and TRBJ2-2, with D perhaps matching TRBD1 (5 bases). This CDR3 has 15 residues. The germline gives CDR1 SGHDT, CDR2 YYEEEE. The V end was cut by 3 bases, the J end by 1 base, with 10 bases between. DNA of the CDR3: TGTGCCAGCAGCTCCAGCAGGGTGAACACCGGGGAGCTGTTTTTT. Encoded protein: CASSSSRVNTGELFF. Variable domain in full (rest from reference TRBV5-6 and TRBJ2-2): DAGVTQSPTHLIKTRGQQVTLRCSPKSGHDTVSWYQQALGQGPQFIFQYYEEEERQRGNFPDRFSGHQFPNYSSELNVNALLLGDSALYLCASSSSRVNTGELFFGEGSRLTVL.

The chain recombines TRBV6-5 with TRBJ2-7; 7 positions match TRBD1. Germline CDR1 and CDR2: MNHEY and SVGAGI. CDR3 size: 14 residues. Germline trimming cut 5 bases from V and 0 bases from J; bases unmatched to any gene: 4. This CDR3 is CASSRQGLSYEQYF. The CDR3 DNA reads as TGTGCCAGCAGTAGACAGGGCCTCTCCTACGAGCAGTACTTC.

CDR3 protein: CSASTGVTQYF. The CDR3 DNA follows: TGCAGTGCTAGCACAGGGGTAACGCAGTATTTT. The V gene is TRBV20-1, the J gene TRBJ2-3, with 7 bases fitting TRBD1. This CDR3 spans 11 amino acids. Trimming at V came to 3 bases and at J to 9 bases, leaving 3 bases not matched to a gene. Germline V lookup: CDR1 DFQATT, CDR2 SNEGSKA (reference sequence).

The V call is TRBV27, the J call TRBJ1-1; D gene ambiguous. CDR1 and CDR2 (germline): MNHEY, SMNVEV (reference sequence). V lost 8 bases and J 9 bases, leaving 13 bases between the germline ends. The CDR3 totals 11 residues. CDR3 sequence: CASRSLEQAFF. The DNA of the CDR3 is TGTGCCAGCCGCTCTTTAGAGCAAGCTTTCTTT.

The CDR3 nucleotides read TGCGCCAGCAGCTTGGGGGCAGGGGGTTCCTCTGGAAACACCATATATTTT. This sequence encodes CASSLGAGGSSGNTIYF. V gene TRBV5-1 combines with J gene TRBJ1-3, with 7 bases fitting TRBD1. Germline trimming cut 0 bases from V and 0 bases from J; bases unmatched to any gene: 6. This CDR3 contains 17 residues. From germline, CDR1 is SGHRS and CDR2 YFSETQ.

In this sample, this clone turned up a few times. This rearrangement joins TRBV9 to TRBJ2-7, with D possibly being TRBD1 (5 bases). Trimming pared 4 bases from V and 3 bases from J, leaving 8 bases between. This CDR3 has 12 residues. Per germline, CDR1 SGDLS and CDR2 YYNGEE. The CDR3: CASSSDSYEQYF. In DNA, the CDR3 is TGTGCCAGCAGCTCCGACAGCTACGAGCAGTACTTC.

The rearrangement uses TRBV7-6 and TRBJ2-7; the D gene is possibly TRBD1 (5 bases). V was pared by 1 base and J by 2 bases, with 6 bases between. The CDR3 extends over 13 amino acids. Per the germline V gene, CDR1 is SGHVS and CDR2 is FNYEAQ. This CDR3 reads CASSLGTPYEQYF. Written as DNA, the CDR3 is TGTGCCAGCAGCTTAGGGACACCCTACGAGCAGTACTTC.

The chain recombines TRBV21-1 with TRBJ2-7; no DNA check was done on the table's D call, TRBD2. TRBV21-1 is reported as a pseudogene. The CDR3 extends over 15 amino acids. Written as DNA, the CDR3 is TGTGCCAGCAGCAAAGTCAAGGGGGGGTCCTACGAGCAGTACTTC. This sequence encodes CASSKVKGGSYEQYF.

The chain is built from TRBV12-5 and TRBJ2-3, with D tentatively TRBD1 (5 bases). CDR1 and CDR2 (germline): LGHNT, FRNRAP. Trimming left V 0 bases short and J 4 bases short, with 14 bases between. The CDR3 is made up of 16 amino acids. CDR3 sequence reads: CASGLVVTDNPDTQYF. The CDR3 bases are TGTGCTAGTGGTTTGGTAGTAACGGACAATCCAGATACGCAGTATTTT.

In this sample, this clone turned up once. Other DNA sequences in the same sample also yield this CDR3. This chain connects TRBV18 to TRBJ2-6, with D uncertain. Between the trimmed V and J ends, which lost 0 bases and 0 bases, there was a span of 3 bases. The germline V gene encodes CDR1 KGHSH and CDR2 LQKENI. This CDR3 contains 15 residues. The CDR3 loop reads CASSPPYSGANVLTF. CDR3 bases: TGTGCCAGCTCACCACCATACTCTGGGGCCAACGTCCTGACTTTC.

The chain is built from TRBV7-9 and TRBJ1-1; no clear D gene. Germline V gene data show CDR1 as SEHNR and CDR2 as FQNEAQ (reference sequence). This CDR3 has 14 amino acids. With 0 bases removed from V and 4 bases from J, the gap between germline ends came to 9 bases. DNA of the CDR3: TGTGCCAGCAGCTTAGCGAGGCGGCCCACTGAAGCTTTCTTT. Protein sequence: CASSLARRPTEAFF.

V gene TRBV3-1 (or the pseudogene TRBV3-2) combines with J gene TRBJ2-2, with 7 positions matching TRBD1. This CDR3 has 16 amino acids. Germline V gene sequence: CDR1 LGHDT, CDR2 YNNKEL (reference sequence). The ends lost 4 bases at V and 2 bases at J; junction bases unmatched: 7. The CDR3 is CASSLQGEYNTGELFF. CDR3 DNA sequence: TGTGCCAGCAGCCTGCAGGGGGAATACAACACCGGGGAGCTGTTTTTT.

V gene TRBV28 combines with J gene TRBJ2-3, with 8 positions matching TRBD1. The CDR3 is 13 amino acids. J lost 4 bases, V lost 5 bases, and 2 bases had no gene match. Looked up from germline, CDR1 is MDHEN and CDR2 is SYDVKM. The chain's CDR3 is CASSPTGADTQYF. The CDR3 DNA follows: TGTGCCAGCAGTCCGACAGGGGCAGATACGCAGTATTTT. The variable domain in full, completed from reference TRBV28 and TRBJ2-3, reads DVKVTQSSRYLVKRTGEKVFLECVQDMDHENMFWYRQDPGLGLRLIYFSYDVKMKEKGDIPEGYSVSREKKERFSLILESASTNQTSMYLCASSPTGADTQYFGPGTRLTVL.

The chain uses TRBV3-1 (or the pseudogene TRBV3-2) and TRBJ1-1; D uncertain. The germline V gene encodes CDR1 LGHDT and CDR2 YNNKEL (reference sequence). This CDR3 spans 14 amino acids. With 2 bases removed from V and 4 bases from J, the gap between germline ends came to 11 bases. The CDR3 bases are TGTGCCAGCAGCCAAATGGGAGTTGGCACTGAAGCTTTCTTT. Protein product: CASSQMGVGTEAFF.

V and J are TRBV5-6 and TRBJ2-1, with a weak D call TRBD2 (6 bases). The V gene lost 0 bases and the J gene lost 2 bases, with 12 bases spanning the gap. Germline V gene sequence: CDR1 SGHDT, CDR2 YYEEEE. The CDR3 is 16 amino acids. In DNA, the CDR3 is TGTGCCAGCAGCTTGGCCCTCGGGAGAACCTACAATGAGCAGTTCTTC. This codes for CASSLALGRTYNEQFF.

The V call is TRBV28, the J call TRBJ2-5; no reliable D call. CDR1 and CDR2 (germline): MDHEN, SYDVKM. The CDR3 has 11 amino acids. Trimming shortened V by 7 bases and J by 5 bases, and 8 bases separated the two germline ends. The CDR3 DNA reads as TGTGCCAGCACTGATGCGGAGACCCAGTACTTC. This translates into CASTDAETQYF.

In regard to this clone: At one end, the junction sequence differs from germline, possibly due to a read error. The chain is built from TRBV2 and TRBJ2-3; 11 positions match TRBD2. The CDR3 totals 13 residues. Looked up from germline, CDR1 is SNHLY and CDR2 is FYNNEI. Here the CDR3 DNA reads TGTGCCAGCAGTGAAGGTGGGACTAGCGGTCGAACTTTT. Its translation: CASSEGGTSGRTF.

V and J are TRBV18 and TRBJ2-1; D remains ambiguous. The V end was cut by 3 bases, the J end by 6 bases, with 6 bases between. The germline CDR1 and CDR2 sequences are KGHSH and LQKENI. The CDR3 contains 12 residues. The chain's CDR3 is CASSPFPNEQFF. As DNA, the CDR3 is TGTGCCAGCTCACCCTTCCCCAATGAGCAGTTCTTC.

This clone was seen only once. CDR3: CASSQVGLARRSYNEQFF. In nucleotides, the CDR3 is TGCGCCAGCAGCCAAGTGGGCCTCGCCCGTCGGTCCTACAATGAGCAGTTCTTC. The rearrangement links TRBV4-1 to TRBJ2-1; D not resolved. Germline CDR1 is MGHRA and CDR2 is YSYEKL. V gave up 1 base and J gave up 1 base, with 17 bases separating them. This CDR3 contains 18 residues.

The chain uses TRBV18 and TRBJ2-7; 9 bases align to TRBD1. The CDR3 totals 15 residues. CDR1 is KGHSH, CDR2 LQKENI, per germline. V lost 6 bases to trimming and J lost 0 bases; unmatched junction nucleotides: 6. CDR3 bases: TGTGCCAGCTCGGCGGGACAGGGAGGCTCCTACGAGCAGTACTTC. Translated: CASSAGQGGSYEQYF.

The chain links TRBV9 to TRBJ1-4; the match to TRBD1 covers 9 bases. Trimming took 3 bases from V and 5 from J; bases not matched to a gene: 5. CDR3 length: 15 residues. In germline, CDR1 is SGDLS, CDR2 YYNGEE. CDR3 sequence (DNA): TGTGCCAGCAGCGCGACCGGGACAGGGAATGAAAAACTGTTTTTT. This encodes CASSATGTGNEKLFF.